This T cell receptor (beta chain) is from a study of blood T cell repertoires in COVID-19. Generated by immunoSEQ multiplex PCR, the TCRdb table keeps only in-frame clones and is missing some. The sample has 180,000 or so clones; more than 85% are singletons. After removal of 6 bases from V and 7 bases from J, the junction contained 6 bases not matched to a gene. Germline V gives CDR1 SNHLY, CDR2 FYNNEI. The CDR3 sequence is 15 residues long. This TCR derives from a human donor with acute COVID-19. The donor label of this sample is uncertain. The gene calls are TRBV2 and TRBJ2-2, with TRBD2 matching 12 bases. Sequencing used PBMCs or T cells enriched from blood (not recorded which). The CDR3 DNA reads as TGTGCCAGCAGGATACTAGCGGGGGGCCACGGGGAGCTGTTTTTT. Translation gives CASRILAGGHGELFF.